A selection of T cell receptor beta chains follows, all from one sample in a study of cytotoxic CD8 clonotypes in ibrutinib-treated CLL. Libraries were prepared by immunoSEQ multiplex PCR; TCRdb keeps only in-frame clonotypes and omits some of them. This table holds about 50,000 clones, roughly 63% found once. The sample consisted of PBMCs, taken after 24 months of ibrutinib treatment. These receptors originate from a human donor with chronic lymphocytic leukemia. Each CDR3 is given with its conserved first and last residue. A D gene is named only where the DNA matches it firmly. Size values are once, few and many counts, or a class for expanded clones, and some rows have none.

D,size,V,J,CDR3,DNA
-,-,TRBV5-1,TRBJ1-6,CASSSAGRPGSPLHF,TGCGCCAGCAGCTCGGCGGGACGGCCTGGATCACCCCTCCACTTT
TRBD2,-,TRBV29-1,TRBJ2-1,CSVVGLAGYNEQFF,TGCAGCGTTGTAGGGCTAGCGGGATACAATGAGCAGTTCTTC
TRBD2,many,TRBV11-2,TRBJ2-2,CASSPQSGGYTGELFF,TGTGCCAGCAGCCCCCAAAGCGGGGGATATACCGGGGAGCTGTTTTTT
-,few,TRBV6-5,TRBJ1-2,CASSYGPGKDGGYTF,TGTGCCAGCAGTTACGGGCCAGGGAAGGATGGTGGCTACACCTTC
-,-,TRBV10-3,TRBJ1-2,CAILDGPNYGYTF,TGTGCCATCTTGGACGGACCTAACTATGGCTACACCTTC
-,-,TRBV27,TRBJ1-5,CASSLKNSNQPQHF,TGTGCCAGCAGTTTAAAGAATAGCAATCAGCCCCAGCATTTT
-,few,TRBV15,TRBJ1-1,CATSQGYTEAFF,TGTGCCACCAGCCAGGGGTACACTGAAGCTTTCTTT
TRBD1,-,TRBV19,TRBJ1-6,CASVPGQDNSPLHF,TGTGCCAGTGTCCCGGGACAGGATAATTCACCCCTCCACTTT
TRBD2,-,TRBV5-4,TRBJ2-1,CASSLGSRLAGDNEQFF,TGTGCCAGCAGCTTGGGAAGCCGACTAGCGGGGGACAATGAGCAGTTCTTC
-,-,TRBV5-1,TRBJ1-1,CASSLDPPGTEAFF,TGCGCCAGCAGCTTGGACCCACCAGGGACTGAAGCTTTCTTT
TRBD1,-,TRBV29-1,TRBJ1-5,CSVTGTGMNQPQHF,TGCAGCGTTACAGGGACAGGGATGAATCAGCCCCAGCATTTT
-,-,TRBV5-1,TRBJ2-3,CASSLDSGAGTDTQYF,TGCGCCAGCAGCTTGGACTCCGGGGCGGGCACAGATACGCAGTATTTT
TRBD1,-,TRBV29-1,TRBJ2-3,CSVAPTGDTDTQYF,TGCAGCGTTGCCCCGACAGGGGACACAGATACGCAGTATTTT
TRBD2,few,TRBV9,TRBJ2-3,CASSAPGTSGTGTQYF,TGTGCCAGCAGCGCCCCCGGCACTAGCGGGACGGGCACGCAGTATTTT
-,once,TRBV10-2,TRBJ2-5,CASRRGQETQYF,TGCGCCAGCAGACGAGGGCAAGAGACCCAGTACTTC
-,-,TRBV2,TRBJ1-5,CASREGLSNQPQHF,TGTGCCAGCAGGGAGGGCTTGAGCAATCAGCCCCAGCATTTT
-,few,TRBV2,TRBJ1-1,CASSGQQNTEAFF,TGTGCCAGCAGTGGACAGCAGAACACTGAAGCTTTCTTT
-,few,TRBV6-5,TRBJ1-1,CASSYSPGGDTEAFF,TGTGCCAGCAGTTACTCCCCGGGGGGCGACACTGAAGCTTTCTTT
-,few,TRBV5-1,TRBJ2-7,CASSTNSGYEQYF,TGCGCCAGCAGCACTAACTCAGGCTACGAGCAGTACTTC
-,-,TRBV5-6,TRBJ2-2,CASARWDGELFF,TGTGCCTCGGCGCGGTGGGACGGGGAGCTGTTTTTT
TRBD1,-,TRBV5-6,TRBJ1-4,CASTRTGIANEKLFF,TGTGCCAGCACCAGGACAGGGATCGCTAATGAAAAACTGTTTTTT
-,-,TRBV25-1,TRBJ2-3,CASSDAGIGQYF,TGTGCCAGCAGTGACGCGGGGATCGGGCAGTATTTT
-,-,TRBV7-9,TRBJ1-1,CASSLSLGTEAFF,TGTGCCAGCAGCTTAAGTCTGGGGACTGAAGCTTTCTTT
-,-,TRBV19,TRBJ1-6,CASRHRQDNSPLHF,TGTGCCAGTAGGCATCGCCAGGACAATTCACCCCTCCACTTT
TRBD1,few,TRBV11-3,TRBJ2-2,CASSPRQGSLNTGELFF,TGTGCCAGCAGCCCTCGACAGGGGAGCCTTAACACCGGGGAGCTGTTTTTT
-,few,TRBV5-1,TRBJ2-5,CASSLAAAGAETQYF,TGCGCCAGCAGCTTGGCCGCGGCGGGGGCGGAGACCCAGTACTTC
-,-,TRBV6-6,TRBJ1-2,CASSYPTDYGYTF,TGTGCCAGCAGTTACCCGACAGATTATGGCTACACCTTC
-,few,TRBV5-1,TRBJ1-1,CASSLGMNTEAFF,TGCGCCAGCAGCTTGGGCATGAACACTGAAGCTTTCTTT
-,-,TRBV5-1,TRBJ1-1,CASSLTGGNRAFF,TGCGCCAGCAGCTTGACCGGGGGCAACAGGGCTTTCTTT
-,few,TRBV10-3,TRBJ1-3,CAISESERNSGNTIYF,TGTGCCATCAGTGAGTCGGAGAGGAACTCTGGAAACACCATATATTTT
-,-,TRBV5-1,TRBJ1-2,CASSEQGYGYTF,TGCGCCAGCAGCGAACAGGGCTATGGCTACACCTTC
-,-,TRBV6-5,TRBJ2-1,CASSYSLPRGRDEQFF,TGTGCCAGCAGTTACTCTCTACCCCGGGGAAGGGACGAGCAGTTCTTC
TRBD1,many,TRBV4-1,TRBJ2-7,CASSQPGQGLYEQYF,TGCGCCAGCAGCCAACCGGGACAGGGACTCTACGAGCAGTACTTC
-,-,TRBV7-3,TRBJ2-5,CASSPAVEEQYF,TGTGCCAGCAGCCCGGCGGTGGAAGAGCAGTACTTC
-,few,TRBV4-1,TRBJ2-5,CASSQTGLQETQYF,TGCGCCAGCAGCCAAACGGGACTTCAAGAGACCCAGTACTTC
-,-,TRBV9,TRBJ1-1,CASSLSRGNTEAFF,TGTGCCAGCAGCTTGAGCCGGGGGAACACTGAAGCTTTCTTT
-,few,TRBV7-9,TRBJ2-7,CASSEDWLEQYF,TGTGCCAGCAGCGAGGACTGGCTCGAGCAGTACTTC
TRBD2,few,TRBV2,TRBJ2-5,CASKAGGPSETQYF,TGTGCCAGCAAGGCGGGGGGGCCGTCGGAGACCCAGTACTTC
-,-,TRBV7-9,TRBJ1-5,CASSLEGSSQPQHF,TGTGCCAGCAGCTTAGAAGGCAGCAGTCAGCCCCAGCATTTT
-,-,TRBV29-1,TRBJ1-5,CSVGGGLNQPQHF,TGCAGCGTTGGGGGAGGGCTCAATCAGCCCCAGCATTTT
TRBD1,-,TRBV6-4,TRBJ1-6,CASSVETGGVQPLHF,TGTGCCAGCAGTGTGGAGACAGGGGGGGTTCAACCCCTCCACTTT
-,-,TRBV9,TRBJ2-3,CASSVSGGRGDTQYF,TGTGCCAGCAGCGTAAGTGGGGGCCGGGGAGATACGCAGTATTTT
-,few,TRBV2,TRBJ2-7,CASKERGSDEQYF,TGTGCCAGCAAGGAACGTGGGTCGGACGAGCAGTACTTC
TRBD1,few,TRBV9,TRBJ2-7,CASSTGQGYEQYF,TGTGCCAGCAGCACGGGACAGGGCTACGAGCAGTACTTC
-,-,TRBV15,TRBJ1-4,CATSRDHDEKLFF,TGTGCCACCAGCAGAGATCACGATGAAAAACTGTTTTTT
-,-,TRBV19,TRBJ1-1,CASSISRDDRAFF,TGTGCCAGTAGTATTTCTCGGGACGACCGGGCTTTCTTT
-,few,TRBV5-1,TRBJ2-7,CASSLGGVGTYEQYF,TGCGCCAGCAGCTTGGGCGGGGTCGGTACCTACGAGCAGTACTTC
TRBD1,-,TRBV19,TRBJ2-7,CASSLLGQGFYEQYF,TGTGCCAGTAGTCTCCTGGGACAGGGCTTTTACGAGCAGTACTTC
TRBD1,many,TRBV12-5,TRBJ1-2,CASGWGDSRYGYTF,TGTGCTAGTGGATGGGGGGACAGCCGCTATGGCTACACCTTC
-,once,TRBV6-1,TRBJ2-5,CASSEPPGTQYF,TGTGCCAGCAGTGAACCACCAGGGACCCAGTACTTC
-,few,TRBV5-1,TRBJ2-5,CASSLTLVGETQYF,TGCGCCAGCAGCTTAACACTCGTGGGGGAGACCCAGTACTTC
-,once,TRBV11-2,TRBJ2-3,CASSVPAGTGTDTQYF,TGTGCCAGCTCGGTTCCCGCGGGGACGGGCACAGATACGCAGTATTTT
-,-,TRBV5-1,TRBJ2-6,CASSLGQSGANVLTF,TGCGCCAGCAGCCTAGGACAGAGCGGGGCCAACGTCCTGACTTTC
-,-,TRBV6-6,TRBJ1-1,CASSYSALNTEAFF,TGTGCCAGCAGTTACTCGGCGCTGAACACTGAAGCTTTCTTT
-,few,TRBV7-9,TRBJ2-3,CASSPPDGTDTQYF,TGTGCCAGCAGCCCGCCCGACGGTACCGATACGCAGTATTTT